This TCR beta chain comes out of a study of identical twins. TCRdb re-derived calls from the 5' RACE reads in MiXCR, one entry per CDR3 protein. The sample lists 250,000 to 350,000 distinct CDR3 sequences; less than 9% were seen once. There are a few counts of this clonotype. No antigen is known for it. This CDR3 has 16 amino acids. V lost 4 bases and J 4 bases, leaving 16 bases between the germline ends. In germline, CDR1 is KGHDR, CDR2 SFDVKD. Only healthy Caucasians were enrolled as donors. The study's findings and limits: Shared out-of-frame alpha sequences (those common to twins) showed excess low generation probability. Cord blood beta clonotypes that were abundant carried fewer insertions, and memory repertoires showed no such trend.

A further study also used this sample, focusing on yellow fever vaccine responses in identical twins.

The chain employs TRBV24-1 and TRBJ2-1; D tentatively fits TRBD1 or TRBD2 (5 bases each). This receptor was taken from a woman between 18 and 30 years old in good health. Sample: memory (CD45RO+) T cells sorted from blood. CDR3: CATSDSGPLRYNEQFF. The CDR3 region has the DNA TGTGCCACCAGTGACTCGGGACCACTTCGGTACAATGAGCAGTTCTTC.